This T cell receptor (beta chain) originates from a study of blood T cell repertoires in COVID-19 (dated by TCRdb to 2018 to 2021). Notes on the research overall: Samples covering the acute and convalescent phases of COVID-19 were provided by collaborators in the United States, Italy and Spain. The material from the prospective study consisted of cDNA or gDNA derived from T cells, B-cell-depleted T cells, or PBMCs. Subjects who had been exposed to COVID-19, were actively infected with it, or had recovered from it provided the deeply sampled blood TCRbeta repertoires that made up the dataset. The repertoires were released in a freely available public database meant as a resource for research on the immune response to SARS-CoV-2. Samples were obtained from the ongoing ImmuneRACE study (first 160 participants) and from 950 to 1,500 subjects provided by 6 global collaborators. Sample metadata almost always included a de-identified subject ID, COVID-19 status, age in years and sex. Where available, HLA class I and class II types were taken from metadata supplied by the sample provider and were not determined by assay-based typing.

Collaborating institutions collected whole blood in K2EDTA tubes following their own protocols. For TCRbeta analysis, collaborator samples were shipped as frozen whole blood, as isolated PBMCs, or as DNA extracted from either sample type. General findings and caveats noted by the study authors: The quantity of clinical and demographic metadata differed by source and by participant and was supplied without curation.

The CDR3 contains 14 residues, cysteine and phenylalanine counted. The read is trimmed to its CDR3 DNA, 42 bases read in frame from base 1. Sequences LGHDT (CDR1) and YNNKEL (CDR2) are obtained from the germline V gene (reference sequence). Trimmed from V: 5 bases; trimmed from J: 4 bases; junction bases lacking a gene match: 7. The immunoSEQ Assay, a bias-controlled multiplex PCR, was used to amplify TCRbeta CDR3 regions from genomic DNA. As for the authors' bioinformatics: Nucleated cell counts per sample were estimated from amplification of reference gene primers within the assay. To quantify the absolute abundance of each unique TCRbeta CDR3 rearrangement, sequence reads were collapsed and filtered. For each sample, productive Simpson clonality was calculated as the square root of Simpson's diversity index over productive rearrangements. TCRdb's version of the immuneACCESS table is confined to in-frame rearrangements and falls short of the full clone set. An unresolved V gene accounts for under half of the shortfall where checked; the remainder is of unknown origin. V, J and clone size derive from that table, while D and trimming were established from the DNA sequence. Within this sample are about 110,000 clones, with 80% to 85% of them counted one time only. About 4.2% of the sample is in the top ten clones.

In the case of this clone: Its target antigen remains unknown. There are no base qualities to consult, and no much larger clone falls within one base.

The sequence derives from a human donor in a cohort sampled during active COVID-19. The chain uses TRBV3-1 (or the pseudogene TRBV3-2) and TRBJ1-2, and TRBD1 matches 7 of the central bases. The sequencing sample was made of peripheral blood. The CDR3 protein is CASSLDRVGYGYTF. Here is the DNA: TGTGCCAGCAGCTTAGACAGGGTTGGCTATGGCTACACCTTC.